These 14 T cell receptor beta chains were all obtained from the same sample, sequenced in a study of cytomegalovirus exposure and HLA in healthy donors. The study ran its PCR with 60 Vbeta and 13 Jbeta primers. Profiling relied on immunoSEQ multiplex PCR, and the TCRdb table lists in-frame clones only, not all of them. The sample includes approximately 130,000 clones. The specimen was PBMCs. The receptors were sampled from a woman aged 60-70 years in good health and CMV-seronegative.

The CDR3 reads CASSLAGPAYEQYF. CDR3 nucleotide sequence: TGTGCCAGCAGCTTAGCGGGGCCGGCCTACGAGCAGTACTTC. The V gene is TRBV7-8, the J gene TRBJ2-7, with D possibly being TRBD1 (5 bases). V gave up 0 bases and J gave up 2 bases, with 8 bases separating them. The germline gives CDR1 SGHVS, CDR2 FQNEAQ. The CDR3 covers 14 residues.

The rearrangement uses TRBV7-2 and TRBJ1-6; maybe TRBD1 (5 bases). This CDR3 is built from 14 residues. The V end was cut by 5 bases, the J end by 4 bases, with 9 bases between. Germline CDR1 reads SGHTA; CDR2 reads FQGNSA. CDR3 DNA sequence: TGTGCCAGCAGCAAGACAGAATATAATTCACCCCTCCACTTT. Residues: CASSKTEYNSPLHF.

CDR3 DNA sequence: TGTGCCATAGGGACTAGCTACAATGAGCAGTTCTTC. Translated: CAIGTSYNEQFF. This chain uses TRBV10-3 with TRBJ2-1; 8 bases agree with TRBD2. Germline CDR1 and CDR2: ENHRY and SYGVKD. This CDR3 has 12 residues. The V and J ends lost 9 bases and 3 bases, in that order; junction bases with no gene match: 1.

The CDR3 nucleotides are TGTGCCAGCAGTGAACAGAGTTTAGGCTACGAGCAGTACTTC. Its protein is CASSEQSLGYEQYF. The gene calls are TRBV6-4 and TRBJ2-7; D is undetermined. V lost 3 bases, J lost 3 bases, and 12 bases lay in between. The CDR3 has 14 amino acids. Germline CDR1 MRHNA, CDR2 SNTAGT.

The chain has TRBV6-1 and TRBJ1-2, with 8 bases aligning to TRBD1. The CDR3 is made up of 13 amino acids. Germline-derived CDR1 and CDR2 are MNHNS and SASEGT. Trimming cost V 1 base and J 7 bases; bases outside gene matches: 2. The DNA of the CDR3 is TGTGCCAGCAGTGAAGGGGGACAGGTTGGCTACACCTTC. Its protein is CASSEGGQVGYTF.

CDR3 coding DNA: TGCAGCGCTAGCGGGAGAGCCGGGGAGCTGTTTTTT. Its translation is CSASGRAGELFF. V usage is TRBV29-1 and J usage is TRBJ2-2; TRBD2 aligns across 10 bases. The CDR3 is made up of 12 amino acids. With 7 bases clipped from V and 6 bases from J, the junction kept 2 bases outside the gene matches. From germline, CDR1 is SQVTM and CDR2 ANQGSEA.

The J gene is TRBJ2-7, the V gene TRBV7-9; 8 bases map to TRBD2. Germline CDR1 SEHNR, CDR2 FQNEAQ (reference sequence). V was clipped by 5 bases and J by 7 bases; unmatched bases: 7. This CDR3 contains 13 residues. The CDR3 nucleotides read TGTGCCAGCAGCCCCGGGGGGGTGCGAGAGCAGTACTTC. Translating it yields CASSPGGVREQYF.

The chain recombines TRBV4-1 with TRBJ1-3; D remains unclear. CDR3 length: 18 residues. V lost 2 bases, J lost 2 bases, and 19 bases lay in between. Germline loops: CDR1 MGHRA, CDR2 YSYEKL. For the CDR3, the DNA is TGCGCCAGCAGCCAACTTTTCTACCTTGCGAGGGCTGGAAACACCATATATTTT. It codes for CASSQLFYLARAGNTIYF.

The V call is TRBV2, the J call TRBJ1-5; 12 bases are a match to TRBD1. Trimming took 2 bases from V and 2 from J; bases not matched to a gene: 4. CDR1 is SNHLY, CDR2 FYNNEI, per germline. The CDR3 sequence is 17 residues long. Here the CDR3 reads CASSERDRGLRNQPQHF. The CDR3 nucleotides read TGTGCCAGCAGTGAAAGGGACAGGGGGCTCCGCAATCAGCCCCAGCATTTT.

The chain has TRBV7-9 and TRBJ1-2, with 8 bases matching TRBD1. Germline values: CDR1 SEHNR, CDR2 FQNEAQ (reference sequence). With 5 bases clipped from V and 5 bases from J, the junction kept 10 bases outside the gene matches. The CDR3 runs to 15 residues. As DNA, the CDR3 is TGTGCCAGCAGCCCGCCCGGGACAGGAACTTATGGCTACACCTTC. It is translated as CASSPPGTGTYGYTF.

V is TRBV6-6 and J is TRBJ2-2, with 7 bases identical to TRBD1. The CDR3 is 14 amino acids. Germline CDR1 is MNHNY and CDR2 is SVGAGI (reference sequence). The trim removed 6 bases at V and 5 bases at J, leaving 6 bases unmatched. In DNA, the CDR3 is TGTGCCAGCAGACACAGGGGTGGGACCGGGGAGCTGTTTTTT. It yields the protein CASRHRGGTGELFF.

The genes are TRBV2 and TRBJ1-3, with D tentatively TRBD1 (5 bases). Germline V CDR1 and CDR2: SNHLY, FYNNEI. This CDR3 is 14 amino acids long. V lost 4 bases and J 3 bases, leaving 10 bases between the germline ends. The CDR3 DNA follows: TGTGCCAGCAGTGCCCAGGGAGGTGGAAACACCATATATTTT. This codes for CASSAQGGGNTIYF.

This chain connects TRBV2 to TRBJ1-1; the D gene is possibly TRBD1 (5 bases). Germline V gene data show CDR1 as SNHLY and CDR2 as FYNNEI. The CDR3 is made up of 14 amino acids. The germline V and J ends were trimmed by 10 bases and 1 base, with 16 bases remaining between them. CDR3 DNA: TGTGCCATCGACTTGCCGACAGAGAACACTGAAGCTTTCTTT. Protein: CAIDLPTENTEAFF.

The chain is built from TRBV6-5 and TRBJ1-6; D possibly corresponds to TRBD1 (6 bases). Trimming removed 0 bases from V and 7 bases from J, with 10 bases in between. Germline V gene data show CDR1 as MNHEY and CDR2 as SVGAGI. CDR3 length: 15 amino acids. The CDR3 region is CASSYSQGYNSPLHF. CDR3 nucleotides: TGTGCCAGCAGTTACTCTCAGGGGTACAATTCACCCCTCCACTTT.